The T cell receptor beta chain under discussion was sequenced for a study of Ad26.COV2.S vaccination and SARS-CoV-2 variants. On the study more broadly: In the study, Ad26.COV2.S was injected intramuscularly once, or twice 56 days apart.

Findings of the study overall: Substantial breadth was reported for post-vaccination spike-specific CD8+ and CD4+ T cells.

The CDR3 contains 14 residues. Germline lookup yields CDR1 SGHRS and CDR2 YFSETQ. Losses at the gene ends were 4 bases for V and 3 bases for J; bases not matched to a gene: 4. Comments on this clone: What it recognizes is unknown.

Profiling relied on immunoSEQ multiplex PCR, and the TCRdb table lists in-frame clones only, not all of them. The profile covers some 320,000 clones, with roughly 80% appearing a single time and 2.1% taken by the ten largest. Described treatment: around 19 received Ad26.COV2.S at low or high dose, single or two shots; 5 received placebo; per-sample allocation not given. Sampling happened 63 days after the first vaccine or placebo injection. The donor was a Boston adult aged 18-55 years. The chain employs TRBV5-1 and TRBJ1-5, with 7 bases matching TRBD1. The origin of this receptor is a person between 18 and 65 years old who received the Ad26.COV2.S COVID-19 vaccine or a placebo. The material was peripheral blood, obtained in a trial of Ad26.COV2.S vaccine versus placebo. CDR3 DNA sequence: TGCGCCAGCAGCCCGACAGGGTTCAATCAGCCCCAGCATTTT. Protein: CASSPTGFNQPQHF.